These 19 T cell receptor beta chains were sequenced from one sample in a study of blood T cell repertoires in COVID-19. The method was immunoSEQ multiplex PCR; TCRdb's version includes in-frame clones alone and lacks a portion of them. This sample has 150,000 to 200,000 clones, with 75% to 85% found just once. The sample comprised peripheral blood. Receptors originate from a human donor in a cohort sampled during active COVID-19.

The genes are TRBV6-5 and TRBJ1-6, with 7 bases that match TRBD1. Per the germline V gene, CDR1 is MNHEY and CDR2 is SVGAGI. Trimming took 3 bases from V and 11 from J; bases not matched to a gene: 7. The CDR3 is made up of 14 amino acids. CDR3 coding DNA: TGTGCCAGCAGTTATCGGACAGGCCGAACACCCCTCCACTTT. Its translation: CASSYRTGRTPLHF.

CDR3 sequence reads: CASTMSQTGNTGELFF. CDR3 in DNA: TGTGCCAGTACCATGTCCCAGACAGGTAACACCGGGGAGCTGTTTTTT. The gene calls are TRBV19 and TRBJ2-2, with D perhaps TRBD1 (6 bases). Trimming cost V 7 bases and J 2 bases, with 17 bases left between them. The CDR3 loop spans 16 amino acids. CDR1 LNHDA and CDR2 SQIVND come from the germline V gene (reference sequence).

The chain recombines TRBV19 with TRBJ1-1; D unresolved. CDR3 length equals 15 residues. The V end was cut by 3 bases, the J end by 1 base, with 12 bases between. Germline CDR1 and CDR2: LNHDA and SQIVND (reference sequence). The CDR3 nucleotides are TGTGCCAGTAGTATTGGACTCTGGGCGAACACTGAAGCTTTCTTT. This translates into CASSIGLWANTEAFF.

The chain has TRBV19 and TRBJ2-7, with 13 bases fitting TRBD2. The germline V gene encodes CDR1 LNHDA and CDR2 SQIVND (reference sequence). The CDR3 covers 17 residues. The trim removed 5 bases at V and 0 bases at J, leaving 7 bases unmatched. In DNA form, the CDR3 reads TGTGCCAGTAGTCTTACTAGCGGGAGGGGGTCCTCCTACGAGCAGTACTTC. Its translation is CASSLTSGRGSSYEQYF.

The CDR3 sequence is CASSDWDKLNTEAFF. The CDR3 DNA is TGTGCCAGCAGCGATTGGGACAAATTGAACACTGAAGCTTTCTTT. The rearrangement uses TRBV9 and TRBJ1-1, with TRBD1 as a possible D gene (6 bases). Trimming removed 3 bases at V and 0 bases at J, with 12 bases between. The germline V gene encodes CDR1 SGDLS and CDR2 YYNGEE. CDR3 size: 15 residues.

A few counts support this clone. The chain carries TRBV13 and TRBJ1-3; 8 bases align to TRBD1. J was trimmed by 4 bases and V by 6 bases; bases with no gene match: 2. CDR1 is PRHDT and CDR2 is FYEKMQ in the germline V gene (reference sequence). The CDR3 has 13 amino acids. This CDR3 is CASRRQGGNTIYF. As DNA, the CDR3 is TGTGCCAGCAGGAGACAGGGGGGAAACACCATATATTTT.

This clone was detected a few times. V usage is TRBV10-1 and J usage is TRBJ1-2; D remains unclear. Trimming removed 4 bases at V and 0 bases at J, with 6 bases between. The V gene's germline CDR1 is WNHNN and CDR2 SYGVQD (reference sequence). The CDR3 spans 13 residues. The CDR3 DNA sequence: TGCGCCAGCAGTGTCTCCGCTAACTATGGCTACACCTTC. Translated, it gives CASSVSANYGYTF.

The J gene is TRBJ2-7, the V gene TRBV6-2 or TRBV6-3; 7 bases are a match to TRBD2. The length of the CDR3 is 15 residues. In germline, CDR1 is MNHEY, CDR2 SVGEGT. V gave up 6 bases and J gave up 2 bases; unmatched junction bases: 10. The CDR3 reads CASSRRAGETYEQYF. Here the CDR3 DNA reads TGTGCCAGCAGCCGGCGGGCGGGAGAGACCTACGAGCAGTACTTC.

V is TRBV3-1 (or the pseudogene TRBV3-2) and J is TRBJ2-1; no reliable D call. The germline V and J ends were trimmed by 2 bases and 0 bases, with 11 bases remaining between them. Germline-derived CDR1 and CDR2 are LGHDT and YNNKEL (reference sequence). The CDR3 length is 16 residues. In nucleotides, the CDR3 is TGTGCCAGCAGCCAACCCCGGAGCCGCTCCTACAATGAGCAGTTCTTC. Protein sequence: CASSQPRSRSYNEQFF.

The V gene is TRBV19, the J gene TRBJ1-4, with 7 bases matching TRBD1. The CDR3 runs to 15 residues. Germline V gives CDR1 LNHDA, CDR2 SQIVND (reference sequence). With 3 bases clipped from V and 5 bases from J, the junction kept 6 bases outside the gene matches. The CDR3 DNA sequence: TGTGCCAGTAGTATCCTACAGGGGATGAATGAAAAACTGTTTTTT. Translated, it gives CASSILQGMNEKLFF.

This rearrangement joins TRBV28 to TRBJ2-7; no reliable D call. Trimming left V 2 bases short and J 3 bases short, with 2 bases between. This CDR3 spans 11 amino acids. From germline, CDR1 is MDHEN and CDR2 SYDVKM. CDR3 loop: CASSLHYEQYF. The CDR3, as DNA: TGTGCCAGCAGTTTACACTACGAGCAGTACTTC.

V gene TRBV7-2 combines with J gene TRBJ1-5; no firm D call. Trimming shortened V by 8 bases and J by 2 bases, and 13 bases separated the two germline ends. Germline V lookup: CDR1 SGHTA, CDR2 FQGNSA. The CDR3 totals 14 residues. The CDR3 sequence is CASSQMVGNQPQHF. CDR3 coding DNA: TGTGCCAGCTCCCAGATGGTCGGCAATCAGCCCCAGCATTTT. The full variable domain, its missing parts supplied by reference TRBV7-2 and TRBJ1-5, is GAGVSQSPSNKVTEKGKDVELRCDPISGHTALYWYRQSLGQGLEFLIYFQGNSAPDKSGLPSDRFSAERTGGSVSTLTIQRTQQEDSAVYLCASSQMVGNQPQHFGDGTRLSIL.

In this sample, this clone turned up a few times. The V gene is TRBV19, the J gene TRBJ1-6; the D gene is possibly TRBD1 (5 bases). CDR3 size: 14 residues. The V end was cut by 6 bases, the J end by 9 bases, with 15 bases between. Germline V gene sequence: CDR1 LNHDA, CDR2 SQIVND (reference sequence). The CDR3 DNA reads TGTGCCAGTAGCCTCGGGCAGGGTTTTTCACCCCTCCACTTT. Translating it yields CASSLGQGFSPLHF.

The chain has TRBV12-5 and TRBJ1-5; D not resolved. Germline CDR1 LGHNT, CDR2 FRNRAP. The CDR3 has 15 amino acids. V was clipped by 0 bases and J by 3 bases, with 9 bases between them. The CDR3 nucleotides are TGTGCTAGTGGTTTGGTTGCAGGTTCCAATCAGCCCCAGCATTTT. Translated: CASGLVAGSNQPQHF.

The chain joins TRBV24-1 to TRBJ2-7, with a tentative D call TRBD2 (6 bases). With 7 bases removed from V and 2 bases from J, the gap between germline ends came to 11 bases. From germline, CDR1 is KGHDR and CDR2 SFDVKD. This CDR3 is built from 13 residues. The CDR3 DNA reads TGTGCCACCAGCGACGGGAGCGCCTACGAGCAGTACTTC. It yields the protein CATSDGSAYEQYF.

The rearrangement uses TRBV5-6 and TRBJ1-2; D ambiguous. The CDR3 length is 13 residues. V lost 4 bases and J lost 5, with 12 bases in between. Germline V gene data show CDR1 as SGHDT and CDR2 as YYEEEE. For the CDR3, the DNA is TGTGCCAGCAGCCCGGACTGGGCATATGGCTACACCTTC. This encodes CASSPDWAYGYTF.

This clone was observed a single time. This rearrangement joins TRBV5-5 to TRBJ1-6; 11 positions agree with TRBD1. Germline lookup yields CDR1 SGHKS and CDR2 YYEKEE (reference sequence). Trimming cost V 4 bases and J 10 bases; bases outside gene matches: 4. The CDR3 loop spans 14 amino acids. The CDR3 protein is CASSRGQGESPLHF. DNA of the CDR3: TGTGCCAGCAGCAGGGGACAGGGGGAATCACCCCTCCACTTT.

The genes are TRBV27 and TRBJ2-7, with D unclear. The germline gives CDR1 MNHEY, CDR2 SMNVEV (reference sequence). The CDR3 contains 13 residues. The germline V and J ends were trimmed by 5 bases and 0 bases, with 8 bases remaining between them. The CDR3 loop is CASSPLSSYEQYF. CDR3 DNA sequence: TGTGCCAGCAGTCCCTTGAGCTCCTACGAGCAGTACTTC.

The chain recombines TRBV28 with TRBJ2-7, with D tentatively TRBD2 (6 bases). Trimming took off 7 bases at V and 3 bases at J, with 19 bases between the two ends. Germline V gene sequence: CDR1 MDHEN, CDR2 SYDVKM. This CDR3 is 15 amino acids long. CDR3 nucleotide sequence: TGTGCCAGCACCAAGACCGGGCTAGCGATCTACGAGCAGTACTTC. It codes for CASTKTGLAIYEQYF. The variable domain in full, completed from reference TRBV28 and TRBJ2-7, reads DVKVTQSSRYLVKRTGEKVFLECVQDMDHENMFWYRQDPGLGLRLIYFSYDVKMKEKGDIPEGYSVSREKKERFSLILESASTNQTSMYLCASTKTGLAIYEQYFGPGTRLTVT.